The sequence of this T cell receptor beta chain was determined in a study of T-cell memory formation after mild COVID-19. Study information: TCR clusters largely stayed donor specific. Overall study results and limits: Researchers could not confirm that second-wave clones peaking on day 37 targeted SARS-CoV-2.

This clonotype appeared a few times. Antigen specificity is unknown. The ends were cut back, 7 bases at V and 4 bases at J, with 18 bases in the middle. The CDR3 consists of 15 residues. CDR1 and CDR2 from the germline V gene are SGHRS and YFSETQ. 5'RACE primed from the constant segment yielded TCR alpha and TCR beta cDNA libraries bearing sample barcodes and UMIs. TCRdb re-called the 5' RACE reads through MiXCR, storing one row per CDR3 protein. The sample holds under 300,000 distinct CDR3 sequences, roughly 17% seen once. The chain uses TRBV5-1 and TRBJ2-1, with a possible D match to TRBD1 (5 bases). Sequencing used PBMCs or a T cell subset sorted from them (not recorded which). The receptor comes from a man between 18 and 35 years old who had mild COVID-19 (a few samples of this study predate the infection). Cell type and time point are not known. Here the CDR3 DNA reads TGCGCCAGCTCCCAGGGTCACCAACTTTACAATGAGCAGTTCTTC. Its translation is CASSQGHQLYNEQFF.